These T cell receptor beta chains were read from a single sample in a study of blood T cells in healthy people across ages. TCRdb itself ran the 5' RACE reads through MiXCR, one entry per CDR3 protein. The sample comprises fewer than 1,000,000 distinct CDR3 sequences, about 42% of which are singletons, and roughly 19% rests with the top ten. The specimen sequenced was blood. The receptors were gathered from a man between 60 and 75 years old in good health. Both conserved end residues are part of each CDR3. Fields, in order: CDR3 protein, V gene, D gene, J gene. The D gene is left open where the match is weak.

CDR3 protein: CASSHPTLPYEQYF; V gene: TRBV7-9; D gene: -; J gene: TRBJ2-7
CDR3 protein: CASSDGQGNEQYF; V gene: TRBV6-5; D gene: TRBD1; J gene: TRBJ2-7
CDR3 protein: CASSLRQETLNEQYF; V gene: TRBV13; D gene: -; J gene: TRBJ2-7
CDR3 protein: CASSLGSSGGTEAFF; V gene: TRBV12-3/TRBV12-4; D gene: -; J gene: TRBJ1-1
CDR3 protein: CASSLNGEYQETQYF; V gene: TRBV5-1; D gene: -; J gene: TRBJ2-5
CDR3 protein: CASRTPGHDSGANVLTF; V gene: TRBV6-2/TRBV6-3; D gene: -; J gene: TRBJ2-6
CDR3 protein: CASSYSSGNYGYTF; V gene: TRBV6-5; D gene: -; J gene: TRBJ1-2
CDR3 protein: CASSYAGTRETQYF; V gene: TRBV7-6; D gene: -; J gene: TRBJ2-5
CDR3 protein: CSARPPGGPETQYF; V gene: TRBV20-1; D gene: -; J gene: TRBJ2-5
CDR3 protein: CSARGQHYGYTF; V gene: TRBV20-1; D gene: -; J gene: TRBJ1-2
CDR3 protein: CASSLVVLTSYNEQFF; V gene: TRBV7-2; D gene: -; J gene: TRBJ2-1
CDR3 protein: CASSLEGAWASGGYTF; V gene: TRBV11-2; D gene: -; J gene: TRBJ1-2
CDR3 protein: CASSYPLAGSNEQYF; V gene: TRBV6-6; D gene: TRBD2; J gene: TRBJ2-5
CDR3 protein: CASSLVPSRSEQYF; V gene: TRBV27; D gene: -; J gene: TRBJ2-7
CDR3 protein: CASSLTTNTAHQETQYF; V gene: TRBV11-2; D gene: -; J gene: TRBJ2-5
CDR3 protein: CASSLRASLEQYF; V gene: TRBV5-6; D gene: -; J gene: TRBJ2-4
CDR3 protein: CASSLSSRGRGANVLTF; V gene: TRBV27; D gene: TRBD1; J gene: TRBJ2-6
CDR3 protein: CASSGDEGAGYEQYF; V gene: TRBV25-1; D gene: -; J gene: -
CDR3 protein: CASSGDKSPYEQFF; V gene: TRBV9; D gene: -; J gene: TRBJ2-1
CDR3 protein: CASSQRTGGDYGYTF; V gene: TRBV4-3; D gene: TRBD1; J gene: TRBJ1-2
CDR3 protein: CASSYWGNNEQFF; V gene: TRBV6-2/TRBV6-3; D gene: -; J gene: TRBJ2-1
CDR3 protein: CASSQTPNYGYTF; V gene: TRBV6-2/TRBV6-3; D gene: -; J gene: TRBJ1-2
CDR3 protein: CASSLIGGSAEKLFF; V gene: TRBV5-1; D gene: -; J gene: TRBJ1-4
CDR3 protein: CSGVGLTQDTQYF; V gene: TRBV20-1; D gene: -; J gene: TRBJ2-3
CDR3 protein: CASSRSGTVSYEQYF; V gene: TRBV27; D gene: -; J gene: TRBJ2-7
CDR3 protein: CSAKLQGLKETQYF; V gene: TRBV20-1; D gene: -; J gene: TRBJ2-5
CDR3 protein: CASSVEVLDTQYF; V gene: TRBV5-1; D gene: -; J gene: TRBJ2-3
CDR3 protein: CASSGDRAFYEQYF; V gene: TRBV6-1; D gene: -; J gene: TRBJ2-7
CDR3 protein: CSARIMGPSYEQYF; V gene: TRBV20-1; D gene: -; J gene: TRBJ2-7
CDR3 protein: CASSLQGRTEAFF; V gene: TRBV12-3/TRBV12-4; D gene: -; J gene: TRBJ1-1
CDR3 protein: CATSSHRGEETQYF; V gene: TRBV15; D gene: TRBD1; J gene: TRBJ2-5
CDR3 protein: CASRSSTSAGFF; V gene: TRBV6-5; D gene: TRBD2; J gene: TRBJ2-1
CDR3 protein: CASSKGYNEQYF; V gene: TRBV6-5; D gene: -; J gene: -
CDR3 protein: CASSVAGIGQPQHF; V gene: TRBV9; D gene: -; J gene: TRBJ1-5
CDR3 protein: CASSFSPTGNNSYEQYF; V gene: TRBV5-1; D gene: TRBD1; J gene: TRBJ2-7
CDR3 protein: CASRPDVSQPQHF; V gene: TRBV6-6; D gene: -; J gene: TRBJ1-5
CDR3 protein: CSARDTQRDPHYNEQFF; V gene: TRBV20-1; D gene: TRBD2; J gene: TRBJ2-1
CDR3 protein: CASSPGQGESISYGYTF; V gene: TRBV7-9; D gene: TRBD1; J gene: TRBJ1-2
CDR3 protein: CAISGTGGQPQHF; V gene: TRBV10-3; D gene: TRBD1; J gene: TRBJ1-5
CDR3 protein: CASKGLGGFVETQYF; V gene: TRBV2; D gene: -; J gene: TRBJ2-5
CDR3 protein: CSANNPRTSVYEQYF; V gene: TRBV20-1; D gene: TRBD2; J gene: TRBJ2-7
CDR3 protein: CSAPTGGRSYEQYF; V gene: TRBV20-1; D gene: TRBD2; J gene: TRBJ2-7
CDR3 protein: CASGDGNTEAFF; V gene: TRBV12-3/TRBV12-4; D gene: -; J gene: TRBJ1-1
CDR3 protein: CASSLRSEYEQYF; V gene: TRBV7-3; D gene: -; J gene: TRBJ2-7
CDR3 protein: CASSLGDRNIQYF; V gene: TRBV5-4; D gene: -; J gene: TRBJ2-4